Here is one TCR beta chain with its context. Its antigen is unidentified. This record comes from a study of T cells in localized non-small cell lung cancer. Germline loops: CDR1 LNHDA, CDR2 SQIVND (reference sequence). The CDR3 has 14 amino acids. V was cut by 4 bases and J by 1 base, with 8 bases left in between. Study findings and constraints: Uninvolved adjacent lung showed peak T cell clonality, exceeding tumor. Since sequencing was restricted to only one region of the tumor, intratumor heterogeneity remains a possibility. A median approximately 59 of the top 100 tumor clones appeared in adjacent lung.

Sequencing was performed with immunoSEQ multiplex PCR; in TCRdb, only in-frame clones are kept and a portion is missing. This table holds about 40,000 clones, about 87% found once. This sample comprised peripheral blood, obtained before any cancer treatment. The clonotype originates from a woman aged 35 to 69 with stage I lung adenocarcinoma. The chain carries TRBV19 and TRBJ1-5; tentative D call: TRBD1 (5 bases). The CDR3 DNA follows: TGTGCCAGTAGTACCCAGGGAAGCAATCAGCCCCAGCATTTT. It specifies CASSTQGSNQPQHF.